One and the same sample provided the 30 T cell receptor beta chains below, sequenced in a study of identical twins. TCRdb fed the 5' RACE reads into MiXCR, producing one record per CDR3 protein. The sample carries a few hundred thousand distinct CDR3 sequences, roughly 15% recorded once. These data were also reused for a study on yellow fever vaccine responses in identical twins.

The specimen sequenced was CD4+ T cells sorted from blood. The receptor source for this set is a woman aged 18-29 years in good health.

This clonotype was counted a few times. V gene TRBV5-1 combines with J gene TRBJ2-7, with D tentatively TRBD1 (6 bases). V was clipped by 3 bases and J by 10 bases, with 20 bases between them. CDR1 SGHRS and CDR2 YFSETQ come from the germline V gene. The length of the CDR3 is 14 residues. CDR3 bases: TGCGCCAGCAGCTCTACTTTAGAGGGACACCTCCAGTACTTC. It specifies CASSSTLEGHLQYF.

This clonotype was seen a single time. A much larger clonotype is one base distant, so this may be a read error. The gene calls are TRBV5-1 and TRBJ2-7, with TRBD2 matching 11 bases. CDR3 length: 14 amino acids. Per germline, CDR1 SGHRS and CDR2 YFSETQ. Trimming at V came to 2 bases and at J to 5 bases, leaving 3 bases not matched to a gene. The CDR3 region has the DNA TGCGCCAGCAGCTTAACTAGCGGGAGAGACGAGCAGTACTTC. It translates to CASSLTSGRDEQYF.

Only a few counts were recorded for this clonotype. This chain uses TRBV5-1 with TRBJ2-5; D is unclear. CDR3 size: 15 residues. Germline-derived CDR1 and CDR2 are SGHRS and YFSETQ. The germline V and J ends were trimmed by 4 bases and 5 bases, with 18 bases remaining between them. Written as DNA, the CDR3 is TGCGCCAGCAGCCCCGAAGTAGCAAGCCTCGAGACCCAGTACTTC. Amino acids: CASSPEVASLETQYF.

The table lists this clonotype with many counts. The rearrangement links TRBV9 to TRBJ2-7, with TRBD2 as a possible D gene (5 bases). Germline V gene lookup returns CDR1 SGDLS and CDR2 YYNGEE. The CDR3 spans 14 residues. V was pared by 0 bases and J by 2 bases, with 9 bases between. The CDR3 reads CASSVAGYPYEQYF. As DNA, the CDR3 is TGTGCCAGCAGCGTAGCGGGATATCCCTACGAGCAGTACTTC.

This clonotype has more than one count but fewer than ten. The chain uses TRBV11-2 and TRBJ2-4, with TRBD1 matching 7 bases. With V trimmed by 4 bases and J by 7 bases, 7 bases remained unmatched. The CDR3 consists of 14 residues. CDR1 and CDR2 from the germline V gene are SGHAT and FQNNGV. The CDR3 loop reads CASSSNRGVNIQYF. DNA of the CDR3: TGTGCCAGCAGCTCAAACAGGGGCGTGAACATTCAGTACTTC.

The chain recombines TRBV5-1 with TRBJ2-5, with D tentatively TRBD1 (6 bases). CDR1 SGHRS and CDR2 YFSETQ come from the germline V gene. This CDR3 region has 15 residues. V lost 1 base, J lost 1 base, and 11 bases lay in between. The DNA of the CDR3 is TGCGCCAGCAGCTTGACAGGGTGGGTCCAAGAGACCCAGTACTTC. This encodes CASSLTGWVQETQYF.

This clonotype was counted between two and nine times. CDR3 in DNA: TGCAGTGCTATCAATCGGGGGCCGTCTCCCACAGATACGCAGTATTTT. Its protein product is CSAINRGPSPTDTQYF. The chain links TRBV20-1 to TRBJ2-3, with D perhaps assigned TRBD1 or TRBD2 (6 bases each). Germline assignment: CDR1 DFQATT and CDR2 SNEGSKA (reference sequence). The CDR3 is 16 amino acids. V shed 4 bases and J shed 2 bases, with 19 bases lying between them.

V usage is TRBV5-6 and J usage is TRBJ1-1; D is uncertain. The CDR3 is 15 amino acids. The germline V gene encodes CDR1 SGHDT and CDR2 YYEEEE. The germline V and J ends were trimmed by 0 bases and 5 bases, with 14 bases remaining between them. The CDR3 spells CASSLDWGSGTEAFF. CDR3 in DNA: TGTGCCAGCAGCTTGGACTGGGGTTCGGGGACTGAAGCTTTCTTT.

The chain links TRBV7-8 to TRBJ2-2, with TRBD2 as a possible D gene (6 bases). Trimming took off 5 bases at V and 5 bases at J, with 21 bases between the two ends. There are 17 residues in the CDR3. From germline, CDR1 is SGHVS and CDR2 FQNEAQ. The CDR3 spells CASSQSGGSSRTGELFF. The DNA of the CDR3 is TGTGCCAGCAGCCAAAGTGGGGGGAGTTCACGTACCGGGGAGCTGTTTTTT.

The chain recombines TRBV9 with TRBJ2-1; maybe TRBD1 (6 bases). CDR3 length equals 14 residues. V was shortened by 0 bases and J by 12 bases, with 16 bases between the two germline ends. Per the germline V gene, CDR1 is SGDLS and CDR2 is YYNGEE. This chain's CDR3 is CASSVATGNPWQFF. The CDR3 nucleotides read TGTGCCAGCAGCGTAGCTACAGGGAATCCGTGGCAGTTCTTC. Variable domain in full (rest from reference TRBV9 and TRBJ2-1): DSGVTQTPKHLITATGQRVTLRCSPRSGDLSVYWYQQSLDQGLQFLIQYYNGEERAKGNILERFSAQQFPDLHSELNLSSLELGDSALYFCASSVATGNPWQFFGPGTRLTVL.

The V gene is TRBV5-1, the J gene TRBJ2-2, with unresolved D. V was clipped by 4 bases and J by 7 bases, with 17 bases between them. Germline lookup yields CDR1 SGHRS and CDR2 YFSETQ. The CDR3 totals 15 residues. The CDR3 DNA reads as TGCGCCAGCAGCGCGACCTTGGGCTCCGGCGGGGAGCTGTTTTTT. Protein: CASSATLGSGGELFF.

This clonotype was picked up a small number of times. J is TRBJ2-2 and V is TRBV11-1; 7 bases line up with TRBD1. The CDR3 is 18 amino acids. CDR1 is SGHAT, CDR2 FQDESV, per germline (reference sequence). V lost 6 bases, J lost 0 bases, and 13 bases stayed unmatched. The CDR3 nucleotides read TGTGCCAGCAGAAACCCTACAGGGGAGTCTACGAACACCGGGGAGCTGTTTTTT. Translation: CASRNPTGESTNTGELFF.

This clonotype was picked up many times. The J gene is TRBJ2-5, the V gene TRBV7-2, with D tentatively TRBD2 (5 bases). In germline, CDR1 is SGHTA, CDR2 FQGNSA. V lost 5 bases and J lost 5, with 18 bases in between. This CDR3 is 15 amino acids long. CDR3 in DNA: TGTGCCAGCAGCCAACCCGGGATCCCTCAGGAGACCCAGTACTTC. The encoded protein is CASSQPGIPQETQYF. The full variable domain, its missing parts supplied by reference TRBV7-2 and TRBJ2-5, is GAGVSQSPSNKVTEKGKDVELRCDPISGHTALYWYRQSLGQGLEFLIYFQGNSAPDKSGLPSDRFSAERTGGSVSTLTIQRTQQEDSAVYLCASSQPGIPQETQYFGPGTRLLVL.

The chain recombines TRBV3-1 with TRBJ2-7; D uncertain. The germline V gene encodes CDR1 LGHDT and CDR2 YNNKEL (reference sequence). This CDR3 region has 12 residues. The V end was cut by 2 bases, the J end by 9 bases, with 11 bases between. This CDR3 is CASSQSQQLQYF. The DNA for the CDR3 is TGTGCCAGCAGCCAATCCCAGCAGCTGCAGTACTTC.

This clonotype came up a few times. The chain has TRBV27 and TRBJ2-1; 10 positions agree with TRBD2. This CDR3 has 13 amino acids. The germline V gene has CDR1 MNHEY and CDR2 SMNVEV (reference sequence). V shed 7 bases, J shed 8 bases, and the junction held 5 bases outside the gene matches. The CDR3 DNA follows: TGTGCCAGCAACCTAGCGGGAGTTGATGAGCAGTTCTTC. It codes for CASNLAGVDEQFF.

This clonotype appeared many times. V usage is TRBV7-9 and J usage is TRBJ2-3; D may be TRBD2 (5 bases). The CDR3 length is 14 residues. Germline loops: CDR1 SEHNR, CDR2 FQNEAQ (reference sequence). The V end was cut by 5 bases, the J end by 8 bases, with 17 bases between. The CDR3 protein is CASSLSEGVATQYF. As DNA, the CDR3 is TGTGCCAGCAGCCTCTCCGAGGGTGTAGCTACGCAGTATTTT. Variable domain in full (rest from reference TRBV7-9 and TRBJ2-3): DTGVSQNPRHKITKRGQNVTFRCDPISEHNRLYWYRQTLGQGPEFLTYFQNEAQLEKSRLLSDRFSAERPKGSFSTLEIQRTEQGDSAMYLCASSLSEGVATQYFGPGTRLTVL.

The chain is built from TRBV5-1 and TRBJ1-2; 7 nucleotides match TRBD1. The CDR3 sequence is 14 residues long. Losses at the gene ends were 0 bases for V and 4 bases for J; bases not matched to a gene: 3. Per the germline V gene, CDR1 is SGHRS and CDR2 is YFSETQ. This chain's CDR3 is CASSLGQGVYGYTF. The CDR3 DNA reads as TGCGCCAGCAGCTTGGGACAGGGCGTCTATGGCTACACCTTC.

The chain combines TRBV7-8 with TRBJ2-2, with 9 bases identical to TRBD2. J gave up 5 bases and V 4 bases, and 2 bases lay outside the gene matches. This CDR3 has 14 amino acids. Germline CDR1 SGHVS, CDR2 FQNEAQ. In nucleotides, the CDR3 is TGTGCCAGCAGCTCCCTAGCGGGGACCGGGGAGCTGTTTTTT. Translating it yields CASSSLAGTGELFF. Complete variable domain (other parts from reference TRBV7-8 and TRBJ2-2): GAGVSQSPRYKVAKRGQDVALRCDPISGHVSLFWYQQALGQGPEFLTYFQNEAQLDKSGLPSDRFFAERPEGSVSTLKIQRTQQEDSAVYLCASSSLAGTGELFFGEGSRLTVL.

V and J are TRBV10-3 and TRBJ2-7, with 8 bases fitting TRBD2. V shed 6 bases, J shed 1 base, and the junction held 11 bases outside the gene matches. Per germline, CDR1 ENHRY and CDR2 SYGVKD. This CDR3 has 16 amino acids. Here the CDR3 DNA reads TGTGCCATCAGGGGACTAGACCCGAAGATGTCCTACGAGCAGTACGTC. Amino acids: CAIRGLDPKMSYEQYV.

In its sample, this clonotype was seen a few times. The chain recombines TRBV6-5 with TRBJ2-1; maybe TRBD2 (5 bases). The V end lost 2 bases, the J end lost 0 bases, and 8 bases lay between the germline ends. The CDR3 is made up of 15 amino acids. Germline CDR1 MNHEY, CDR2 SVGAGI. The CDR3 sequence: CASSYDGNSYNEQFF. The DNA for the CDR3 is TGTGCCAGCAGTTACGACGGGAACTCCTACAATGAGCAGTTCTTC.

This clonotype has just one count. The chain recombines TRBV14 with TRBJ2-3; no reliable D call. V was cut by 4 bases and J by 2 bases, with 10 bases left in between. This CDR3 contains 14 residues. Germline V gene lookup returns CDR1 SGHDN and CDR2 FVKESK. In DNA, the CDR3 is TGTGCCAGCAGCCGGGCTAACCCCACAGATACGCAGTATTTT. Translation: CASSRANPTDTQYF.

The chain carries TRBV27 and TRBJ2-7, with 7 bases aligning to TRBD2. This CDR3 contains 15 residues. CDR1 and CDR2 from the germline V gene are MNHEY and SMNVEV (reference sequence). Trimming took 3 bases from V and 0 from J; bases not matched to a gene: 5. Here the CDR3 DNA reads TGTGCCAGCAGTTTCCCCCAGCGGGGCTCCTACGAGCAGTACTTC. Translation gives CASSFPQRGSYEQYF.

This clonotype was seen at least ten times. The V gene is TRBV4-1, the J gene TRBJ1-4; D unclear. This CDR3 has 16 amino acids. V dropped 0 bases and J dropped 0 bases, with 8 bases sitting between them. Looked up from germline, CDR1 is MGHRA and CDR2 is YSYEKL. The CDR3 here is CASSQEGRSTNEKLFF. Here the CDR3 DNA reads TGCGCCAGCAGCCAAGAGGGCAGATCAACTAATGAAAAACTGTTTTTT.

This clonotype was found many times. The chain recombines TRBV24-1 with TRBJ2-1; TRBD1 matches 9 bases. Germline V gives CDR1 KGHDR, CDR2 SFDVKD. V shed 5 bases and J 4 bases; nucleotides not matched to a gene: 5. The length of the CDR3 is 15 residues. This CDR3 is CATSAPDRGYNEQFF. In DNA form, the CDR3 reads TGTGCCACCAGTGCCCCGGACAGGGGTTACAATGAGCAGTTCTTC.

This clonotype was detected only a few times. The chain employs TRBV27 and TRBJ2-5, with 9 positions matching TRBD2. CDR1 is MNHEY, CDR2 SMNVEV, per germline (reference sequence). J lost 5 bases, V lost 0 bases, and 4 bases had no gene match. The CDR3 sequence is 15 residues long. This CDR3 reads CASSLSASGIETQYF. The CDR3 DNA reads as TGTGCCAGCAGTTTATCTGCTAGCGGGATCGAGACCCAGTACTTC.

This clonotype showed up many times. J is TRBJ2-2 and V is TRBV5-1; possible D gene TRBD1, 5 bases. The CDR3 spans 15 residues. V lost 1 base and J lost 2, with 9 bases in between. CDR1 and CDR2 (germline): SGHRS, YFSETQ. The CDR3 here is CASSLSRANTGELFF. The CDR3 DNA reads as TGCGCCAGCAGCTTGTCCAGGGCCAACACCGGGGAGCTGTTTTTT.

The chain uses TRBV28 and TRBJ2-1, with D hard to call. CDR3 length: 13 amino acids. Germline V gene lookup returns CDR1 MDHEN and CDR2 SYDVKM. V dropped 3 bases and J dropped 13 bases, with 16 bases sitting between them. The CDR3 region has the DNA TGTGCCAGCAGTTTCCCCACCCTCGGGTTCCAGTTCTTC. Its translation: CASSFPTLGFQFF.

This clonotype occurred many times. This rearrangement joins TRBV14 to TRBJ1-6; D gene unclear. Trimming cost V 1 base and J 10 bases, with 5 bases left between them. The length of the CDR3 is 12 residues. Per germline, CDR1 SGHDN and CDR2 FVKESK. This chain's CDR3 is CASSQGQSPLHF. The CDR3 DNA follows: TGTGCCAGCAGCCAAGGTCAATCACCCCTCCACTTT.

V gene TRBV12-3 or TRBV12-4 combines with J gene TRBJ1-4; D gene unclear. This CDR3 comprises 14 residues. V was trimmed by 6 bases and J by 4 bases, leaving 12 bases between them. CDR3 DNA sequence: TGTGCCAGCAGCATAGGAGTAAATAATGAAAAACTGTTTTTT. Protein product: CASSIGVNNEKLFF.

This clonotype was counted once. This rearrangement joins TRBV5-1 to TRBJ2-2, with 8 bases identical to TRBD2. V shed 1 base and J 5 bases; nucleotides not matched to a gene: 13. The CDR3 runs 18 residues. The germline gives CDR1 SGHRS, CDR2 YFSETQ. CDR3 loop: CASSLSASGGAGTGELFF. In nucleotides, the CDR3 is TGCGCCAGCAGCTTGTCGGCTTCCGGGGGGGCCGGGACCGGGGAGCTGTTTTTT.